This note documents a single T cell receptor (beta chain) sequence. Method: immunoSEQ multiplex PCR; TCRdb's copy keeps in-frame clones and lacks some. The repertoire holds 85,000 or so clones, 94% seen once, with 0.2% to 0.3% in the top ten. This specimen belongs to a study of technical replicates of blood from a handful of donors. CDR3 size: 17 residues. Germline trimming cut 2 bases from V and 6 bases from J; bases unmatched to any gene: 9. CDR1 SNHLY and CDR2 FYNNEI come from the germline V gene. Source material: T cells isolated from PBMCs. The J gene is TRBJ1-5, the V gene TRBV2; 11 positions agree with TRBD1. The sequence was obtained from a human donor in good health. The CDR3 nucleotides are TGTGCCAGCAGTGAATTGGAGGGGACAGGGGGTTTTCAGCCCCAGCATTTT. Amino acids: CASSELEGTGGFQPQHF.